This T cell receptor beta chain emerged from a study of cytomegalovirus exposure and HLA in healthy donors. Study findings and constraints: Specificity of a few CMV-associated chains for CMV antigens was verified in vitro. Later analysis placed DRB1 highest and HLA-C lowest in TCR association rates, which differed by HLA locus. V- and J-gene trimming in TCR beta was tied to a missense DCLRE1C variant by an analysis performed later. High specificity and sensitivity for cytomegalovirus status were reported for the classifier.

The primer mix had 60 Vbeta and 13 Jbeta primers. TCRdb's table, derived via immunoSEQ multiplex PCR, lists solely in-frame clones and lacks some. The table includes about 190,000 clones, under 85% detected once. With V trimmed by 1 base and J by 1 base, 2 bases remained unmatched. Looked up from germline, CDR1 is SGDLS and CDR2 is YYNGEE. This CDR3 is 15 amino acids long. Regarding this clone: Its antigen is as yet unknown.

Sequencing input: PBMCs. The sequence derives from a woman aged 18-35 years in good health and CMV-seronegative. This sequence joins TRBV9 and TRBJ1-2, with TRBD1 identical over 9 bases. The CDR3 region is CASSVTDRGNYGYTF. The CDR3 DNA reads TGTGCCAGCAGCGTAACGGACAGGGGTAACTATGGCTACACCTTC.